The 30 T cell receptor beta chains below were found in one sample sequenced in a study of HIV-infected patients and healthy controls. TCRdb itself ran the 5' RACE reads through MiXCR, one entry per CDR3 protein. The data show 50,000 to 80,000 distinct CDR3 sequences, 15% to 20% seen once. The sequencing input was CD4+ T cells from blood. The source is a human donor in good health.

This clonotype is medium-sized by share. This rearrangement joins TRBV18 to TRBJ1-1; 8 nucleotides line up with TRBD1. The J segment lost 1 base and the V segment lost 4 bases, leaving 5 bases of the junction unmatched. The CDR3 loop spans 15 amino acids. Germline CDR1 KGHSH, CDR2 LQKENI. The CDR3 nucleotides read TGTGCCAGCTCACTGCGGACAGGGCAGAACACTGAAGCTTTCTTT. Its translation is CASSLRTGQNTEAFF.

V gene TRBV13 combines with J gene TRBJ1-2; D not certain. The germline V and J ends were trimmed by 4 bases and 4 bases, with 13 bases remaining between them. The CDR3 loop spans 14 amino acids. Germline assignment: CDR1 PRHDT and CDR2 FYEKMQ (reference sequence). CDR3 in amino acids: CASSSYLGSYGYTF. The CDR3 coding sequence is TGTGCCAGCAGCTCCTACCTTGGAAGCTATGGCTACACCTTC.

This clonotype came up many times. The CDR3 DNA sequence: TGTGCCAGCAGGGGGAACAGTTTTAATCAGCCCCAGCATTTT. It yields the protein CASRGNSFNQPQHF. The V gene is TRBV2, the J gene TRBJ1-5; D ambiguous. The CDR3 has 14 residues. CDR1 and CDR2 from the germline V gene are SNHLY and FYNNEI. V was clipped by 6 bases and J by 4 bases, with 13 bases between them.

This clonotype was seen many times. The chain employs TRBV20-1 and TRBJ1-5; the match to TRBD1 covers 7 bases. V was clipped by 4 bases and J by 5 bases; unmatched bases: 14. The CDR3 is 16 residues long. Germline V gene lookup returns CDR1 DFQATT and CDR2 SNEGSKA (reference sequence). The CDR3 DNA reads as TGCAGTGCTATTAGGACCGGGACAGCACTACATCAGCCCCAGCATTTT. Translating it yields CSAIRTGTALHQPQHF.

V and J are TRBV20-1 and TRBJ1-3, with a weak D call TRBD1 (6 bases). In germline, CDR1 is DFQATT, CDR2 SNEGSKA (reference sequence). V was pared by 7 bases and J by 3 bases, with 13 bases between. This CDR3 is 13 amino acids long. CDR3 amino acids: CSVSGGFGNTIYF. DNA for the CDR3: TGCAGTGTTAGCGGGGGCTTTGGAAACACCATATATTTT.

V and J are TRBV2 and TRBJ2-5; TRBD1 or TRBD2 may be the D gene (5 bases each). This CDR3 has 13 residues. From germline, CDR1 is SNHLY and CDR2 FYNNEI. Trimming removed 4 bases at V and 4 bases at J, with 10 bases between. The CDR3: CASSGERGETQYF. The CDR3, as DNA: TGTGCCAGCAGTGGGGAGAGGGGAGAGACCCAGTACTTC. Filled out from reference TRBV2 and TRBJ2-5, the complete variable domain reads EPEVTQTPSHQVTQMGQEVILRCVPISNHLYFYWYRQILGQKVEFLVSFYNNEISEKSEIFDDQFSVERPDGSNFTLKIRSTKLEDSAMYFCASSGERGETQYFGPGTRLLVL.

This clonotype was seen at least ten times. The chain links TRBV10-3 to TRBJ2-1; 11 bases line up with TRBD1. V shed 3 bases, J shed 9 bases, and the junction held 7 bases outside the gene matches. The CDR3 has 15 residues. CDR1 is ENHRY and CDR2 is SYGVKD in the germline V gene. CDR3 amino acids: CAISDPGQGAGEQFF. The CDR3 region has the DNA TGTGCCATCAGTGACCCCGGACAGGGGGCAGGTGAGCAGTTCTTC.

This clonotype was detected only a few times. The V and J genes are TRBV3-1 and TRBJ1-5; 7 positions agree with TRBD1. V dropped 1 base and J dropped 6; count of bases not matched to a gene: 9. Germline V gene data show CDR1 as LGHDT and CDR2 as YNNKEL (reference sequence). The CDR3 sequence is 16 residues long. The CDR3, as DNA: TGTGCCAGCAGCCAAGGACGGCCCAGGGGGTCTCAGCCCCAGCATTTT. Its translation: CASSQGRPRGSQPQHF.

This clonotype was recorded a few times. This chain joins TRBV4-1 and TRBJ2-1, with D possibly TRBD2 on 6 matching bases. The V end was cut by 0 bases, the J end by 4 bases, with 10 bases between. CDR3 length: 15 residues. CDR1 is MGHRA, CDR2 YSYEKL, per germline. The CDR3, as DNA: TGCGCCAGCAGCCAAGATTCGCGGGGATACAATGAGCAGTTCTTC. Protein product: CASSQDSRGYNEQFF.

This sequence joins TRBV7-2 and TRBJ1-5; tentatively, D is TRBD1 (5 bases). Germline V gene lookup returns CDR1 SGHTA and CDR2 FQGNSA. Between the trimmed V and J ends, which lost 3 bases and 0 bases, there was a span of 12 bases. The CDR3 covers 16 residues. For the CDR3, the DNA is TGTGCCAGCAGCTTGTCTGACAGAAATAGCAATCAGCCCCAGCATTTT. Translated, it gives CASSLSDRNSNQPQHF.

There are many counts of this clonotype. The rearrangement uses TRBV29-1 and TRBJ1-4; D not resolved. Germline V lookup: CDR1 SQVTM, CDR2 ANQGSEA. Trimming pared 5 bases from V and 4 bases from J, leaving 14 bases between. This CDR3 has 14 amino acids. The CDR3 DNA reads as TGCAGCGTTTATAAATCTTCAGATAATGAAAAACTGTTTTTT. This translates into CSVYKSSDNEKLFF. Drawing the rest from reference TRBV29-1 and TRBJ1-4, the complete variable domain is SAVISQKPSRDICQRGTSLTIQCQVDSQVTMMFWYRQQPGQSLTLIATANQGSEATYESGFVIDKFPISRPNLTFSTLTVSNMSPEDSSIYLCSVYKSSDNEKLFFGSGTQLSVL.

This clonotype showed up many times. The rearrangement joins TRBV6-2 or TRBV6-3 to TRBJ2-3, with TRBD2 matching over 11 bases. Per the germline V gene, CDR1 is MNHEY and CDR2 is SVGEGT. The V and J ends lost 6 bases and 3 bases, in that order; junction bases with no gene match: 5. CDR3 length equals 15 residues. CDR3 region: CASRKGLAETDTQYF. CDR3 nucleotides: TGTGCCAGCAGGAAGGGACTAGCGGAAACAGATACGCAGTATTTT.

This clonotype was found a few times. The chain uses TRBV7-3 and TRBJ1-1; no clear D. V dropped 2 bases and J dropped 2 bases, with 9 bases sitting between them. The CDR3 sequence is 14 residues long. CDR1 and CDR2 from the germline V gene are SGHTA and FQGTGA. Here the CDR3 reads CASSLSTQNTEAFF. The CDR3 nucleotides are TGTGCCAGCAGCTTATCTACCCAAAACACTGAAGCTTTCTTT.

This clonotype was recorded many times. The rearrangement joins TRBV7-6 to TRBJ1-4; D is unresolved. Trimming took off 1 base at V and 11 bases at J, with 14 bases between the two ends. The CDR3 has 14 amino acids. Germline values: CDR1 SGHVS, CDR2 FNYEAQ. The CDR3 DNA reads as TGTGCCAGCAGCTTAGATCCCAGCGTGCGGAAACTGTTTTTT. This gives the protein CASSLDPSVRKLFF.

V is TRBV12-3 or TRBV12-4 and J is TRBJ1-2; D uncertain. The CDR3 loop spans 13 amino acids. The V and J ends lost 4 bases and 1 base respectively, with 7 bases between them. CDR3 nucleotides: TGTGCCAGCAGTTCTGGGATTAACTATGGCTACACCTTC. Translation gives CASSSGINYGYTF.

J is TRBJ2-7 and V is TRBV29-1, with 11 bases that match TRBD2. Per the germline V gene, CDR1 is SQVTM and CDR2 is ANQGSEA. The CDR3 contains 16 residues. With V trimmed by 6 bases and J by 6 bases, 16 bases remained unmatched. CDR3 residues: CSVRRGIAGGRSEQYF. DNA of the CDR3: TGCAGCGTGAGGCGGGGTATAGCGGGAGGGCGTAGCGAGCAGTACTTC.

This clonotype was seen just once. The chain recombines TRBV2 with TRBJ1-2; no clear D. CDR3 size: 15 residues. Germline values: CDR1 SNHLY, CDR2 FYNNEI. V gave up 1 base and J gave up 1 base, with 10 bases separating them. The CDR3, as DNA: TGTGCCAGCAGTGAAGGACGACCAAGTAACTATGGCTACACCTTC. This gives the protein CASSEGRPSNYGYTF. Using reference TRBV2 and TRBJ1-2 for the parts outside the CDR3, the full variable domain is EPEVTQTPSHQVTQMGQEVILRCVPISNHLYFYWYRQILGQKVEFLVSFYNNEISEKSEIFDDQFSVERPDGSNFTLKIRSTKLEDSAMYFCASSEGRPSNYGYTFGSGTRLTVV.

This clonotype has just a few counts. This chain uses TRBV20-1 with TRBJ2-5; TRBD2 agrees at 13 bases. CDR3 length: 15 amino acids. Germline lookup yields CDR1 DFQATT and CDR2 SNEGSKA (reference sequence). The J segment lost 2 bases and the V segment lost 6 bases, leaving 6 bases of the junction unmatched. The CDR3, as DNA: TGCAGTGCCCGAGGACTAGCGGGGGTTCAAGAGACCCAGTACTTC. Residues: CSARGLAGVQETQYF.

The sample holds a few counts of this clonotype. The V and J genes are TRBV30 and TRBJ1-3, with D unresolved. This CDR3 is 14 amino acids long. The germline CDR1 and CDR2 sequences are GTSNPN and SVGIG (reference sequence). V lost 0 bases and J lost 4, with 10 bases in between. The chain's CDR3 is CAWSVAGGGNTIYF. In DNA form, the CDR3 reads TGTGCCTGGAGTGTGGCAGGCGGGGGAAACACCATATATTTT.

V is TRBV12-3 or TRBV12-4 and J is TRBJ2-1; D call uncertain. This CDR3 has 15 residues. The V end lost 6 bases, the J end lost 0 bases, and 12 bases lay between the germline ends. CDR3: CASSRRQSSYNEQFF. The CDR3 DNA reads TGTGCCAGCAGCCGACGCCAGAGCTCCTACAATGAGCAGTTCTTC.

Many counts were recorded for this clonotype. This chain links TRBV24-1 with TRBJ2-1, with a weak D call TRBD2 (5 bases). Germline CDR1 reads KGHDR; CDR2 reads SFDVKD. Trimming stripped 4 bases from V and 4 bases from J, with 13 bases between. This CDR3 comprises 15 residues. The CDR3 is CATSDPSRDYNEQFF. The CDR3 coding sequence is TGTGCCACCAGTGACCCTAGCCGGGATTACAATGAGCAGTTCTTC.

This clonotype was observed a few times. V usage is TRBV6-2 or TRBV6-3 and J usage is TRBJ2-1, with 9 bases aligning to TRBD2. The CDR3 sequence is 15 residues long. J lost 0 bases, V lost 3 bases, and 0 bases had no gene match. Germline lookup yields CDR1 MNHEY and CDR2 SVGEGT. In DNA, the CDR3 is TGTGCCAGCAGTTATAGCGGGGGCTCCTACAATGAGCAGTTCTTC. It specifies CASSYSGGSYNEQFF.

The V and J genes are TRBV19 and TRBJ1-2, with 9 bases lining up with TRBD1. The CDR3 runs 17 residues. Germline assignment: CDR1 LNHDA and CDR2 SQIVND (reference sequence). Trimming removed 5 bases from V and 2 bases from J; junction bases left unmatched: 12. The CDR3 spells CASSVRDRVLGNYGYTF. DNA for the CDR3: TGTGCCAGTAGTGTTCGGGACAGGGTTTTAGGGAACTATGGCTACACCTTC.

The chain combines TRBV6-1 with TRBJ1-5; D gene ambiguous. V lost 7 bases and J 4 bases, leaving 17 bases between the germline ends. The CDR3 is 15 residues long. The V gene's germline CDR1 is MNHNS and CDR2 SASEGT. The CDR3 loop is CASIPQLLSNQPQHF. The CDR3 DNA is TGTGCCAGCATTCCACAGTTATTGTCAAATCAGCCCCAGCATTTT.

The V gene is TRBV7-3, the J gene TRBJ2-3; TRBD1 matches at 9 bases. V dropped 5 bases and J dropped 2; count of bases not matched to a gene: 8. The CDR3 length is 16 residues. In germline, CDR1 is SGHTA, CDR2 FQGTGA. The CDR3 spells CASSLGTGSFTDTQYF. CDR3 bases: TGTGCCAGCAGCCTCGGGACAGGGAGCTTCACAGATACGCAGTATTTT.

Many counts were recorded for this clonotype. This chain connects TRBV6-1 to TRBJ1-2; TRBD1 is a possible D gene (6 bases). CDR3 length: 11 amino acids. Deletions cut 7 bases from V and 7 bases from J, with 10 bases between. The V gene's germline CDR1 is MNHNS and CDR2 SASEGT. The CDR3, as DNA: TGTGCCAGCATCAGGGGTCGTGGCTACACCTTC. Amino acid sequence: CASIRGRGYTF.

V gene TRBV15 combines with J gene TRBJ1-1; no clear D gene. V lost 2 bases and J lost 4, with 8 bases in between. Germline V gives CDR1 LNHNV, CDR2 YYDKDF (reference sequence). This CDR3 is built from 13 residues. CDR3 sequence reads: CATSRRDGTEAFF. As DNA, the CDR3 is TGTGCCACCAGCAGACGCGATGGCACTGAAGCTTTCTTT.

The chain employs TRBV10-3 and TRBJ2-6; 7 bases align to TRBD1. Germline CDR1 is ENHRY and CDR2 is SYGVKD. Germline trimming cut 5 bases from V and 4 bases from J; bases unmatched to any gene: 14. The CDR3 loop spans 18 amino acids. CDR3 region: CAISTTGTAPVGANVLTF. Written as DNA, the CDR3 is TGTGCCATCAGTACCACCGGGACAGCCCCCGTGGGGGCCAACGTCCTGACTTTC.

The J gene is TRBJ2-1, the V gene TRBV7-3, with 13 bases aligning to TRBD2. Germline V gene sequence: CDR1 SGHTA, CDR2 FQGTGA. The CDR3 has 16 residues. V shed 4 bases and J 4 bases; nucleotides not matched to a gene: 4. The CDR3 DNA reads as TGTGCCAGCAGCTCTCCGGGACTAGCGGGGTACAATGAGCAGTTCTTC. This translates into CASSSPGLAGYNEQFF.

This clonotype was counted at least ten times. This chain joins TRBV14 and TRBJ1-1; 9 bases map to TRBD1. The V and J ends lost 2 bases and 5 bases, in that order; junction bases with no gene match: 6. Germline loops: CDR1 SGHDN, CDR2 FVKESK. This CDR3 has 15 amino acids. The CDR3 nucleotides read TGTGCCAGCAGCCAATATGGGACAGGGAGAACTGAAGCTTTCTTT. It encodes CASSQYGTGRTEAFF.